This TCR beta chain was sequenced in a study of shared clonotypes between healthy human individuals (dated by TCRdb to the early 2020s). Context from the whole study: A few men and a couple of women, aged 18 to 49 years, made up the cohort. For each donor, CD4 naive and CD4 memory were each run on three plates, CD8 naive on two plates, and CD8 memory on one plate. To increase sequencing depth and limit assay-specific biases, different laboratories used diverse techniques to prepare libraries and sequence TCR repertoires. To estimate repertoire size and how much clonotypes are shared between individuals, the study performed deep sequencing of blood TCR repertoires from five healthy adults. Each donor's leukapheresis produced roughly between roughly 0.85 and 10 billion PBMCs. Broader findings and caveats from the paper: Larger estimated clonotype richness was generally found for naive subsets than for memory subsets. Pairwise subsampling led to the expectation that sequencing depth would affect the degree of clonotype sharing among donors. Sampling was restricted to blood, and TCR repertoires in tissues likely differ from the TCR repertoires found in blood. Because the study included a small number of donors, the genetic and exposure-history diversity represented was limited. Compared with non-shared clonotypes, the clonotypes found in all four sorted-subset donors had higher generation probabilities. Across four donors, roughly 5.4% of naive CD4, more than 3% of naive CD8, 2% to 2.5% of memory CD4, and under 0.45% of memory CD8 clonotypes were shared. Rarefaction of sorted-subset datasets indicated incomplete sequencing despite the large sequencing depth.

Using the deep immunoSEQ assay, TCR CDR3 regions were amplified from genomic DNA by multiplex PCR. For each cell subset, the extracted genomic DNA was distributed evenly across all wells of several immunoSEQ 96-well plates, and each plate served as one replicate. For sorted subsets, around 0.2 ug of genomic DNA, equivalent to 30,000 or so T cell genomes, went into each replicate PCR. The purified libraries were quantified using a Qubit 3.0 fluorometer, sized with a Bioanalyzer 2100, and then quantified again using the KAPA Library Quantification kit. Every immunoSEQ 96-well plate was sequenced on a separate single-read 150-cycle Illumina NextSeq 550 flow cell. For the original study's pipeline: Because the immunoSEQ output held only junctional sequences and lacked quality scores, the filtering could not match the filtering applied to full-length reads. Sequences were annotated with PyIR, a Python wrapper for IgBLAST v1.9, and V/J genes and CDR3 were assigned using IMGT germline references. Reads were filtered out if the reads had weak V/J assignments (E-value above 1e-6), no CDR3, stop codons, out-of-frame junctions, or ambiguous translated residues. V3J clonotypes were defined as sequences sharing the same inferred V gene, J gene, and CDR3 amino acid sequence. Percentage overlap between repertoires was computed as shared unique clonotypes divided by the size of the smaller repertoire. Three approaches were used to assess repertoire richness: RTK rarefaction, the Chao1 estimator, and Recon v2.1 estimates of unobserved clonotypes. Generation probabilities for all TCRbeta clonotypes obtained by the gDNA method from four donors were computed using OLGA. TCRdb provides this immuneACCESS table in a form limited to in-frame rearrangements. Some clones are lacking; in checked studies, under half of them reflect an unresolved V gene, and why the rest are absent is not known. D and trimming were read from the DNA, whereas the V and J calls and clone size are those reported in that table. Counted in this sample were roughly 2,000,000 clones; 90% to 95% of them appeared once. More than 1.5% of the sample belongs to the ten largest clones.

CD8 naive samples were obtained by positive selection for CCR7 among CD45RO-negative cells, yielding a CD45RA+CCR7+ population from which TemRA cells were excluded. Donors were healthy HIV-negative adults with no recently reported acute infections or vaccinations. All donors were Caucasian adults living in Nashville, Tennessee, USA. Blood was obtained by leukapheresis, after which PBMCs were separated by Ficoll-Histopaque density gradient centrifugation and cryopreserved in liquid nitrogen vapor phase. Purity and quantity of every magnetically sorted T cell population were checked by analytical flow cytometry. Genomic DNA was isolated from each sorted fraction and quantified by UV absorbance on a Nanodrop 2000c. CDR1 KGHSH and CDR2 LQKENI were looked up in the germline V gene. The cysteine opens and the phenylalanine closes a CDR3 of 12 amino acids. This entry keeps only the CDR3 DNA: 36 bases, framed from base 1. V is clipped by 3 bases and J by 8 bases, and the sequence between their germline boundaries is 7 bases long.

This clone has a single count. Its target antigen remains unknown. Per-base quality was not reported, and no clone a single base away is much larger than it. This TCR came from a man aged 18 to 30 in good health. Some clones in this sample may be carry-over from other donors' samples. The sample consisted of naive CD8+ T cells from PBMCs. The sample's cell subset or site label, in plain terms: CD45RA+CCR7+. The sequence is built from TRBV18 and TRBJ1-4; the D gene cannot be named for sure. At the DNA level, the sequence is TGTGCCAGCTCACCGAAGCTAGAAAAACTGTTTTTT. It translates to CASSPKLEKLFF.